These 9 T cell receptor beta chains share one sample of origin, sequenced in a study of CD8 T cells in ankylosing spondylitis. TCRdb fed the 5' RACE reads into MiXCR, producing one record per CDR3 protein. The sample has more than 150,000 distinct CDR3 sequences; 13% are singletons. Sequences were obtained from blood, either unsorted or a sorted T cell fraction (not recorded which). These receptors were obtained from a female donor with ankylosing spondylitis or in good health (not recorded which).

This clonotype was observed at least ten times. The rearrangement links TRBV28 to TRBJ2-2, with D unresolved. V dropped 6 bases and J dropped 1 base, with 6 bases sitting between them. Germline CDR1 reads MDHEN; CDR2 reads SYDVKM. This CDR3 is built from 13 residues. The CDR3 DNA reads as TGTGCCAGCAGCCTACAGAACACCGGGGAGCTGTTTTTT. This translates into CASSLQNTGELFF.

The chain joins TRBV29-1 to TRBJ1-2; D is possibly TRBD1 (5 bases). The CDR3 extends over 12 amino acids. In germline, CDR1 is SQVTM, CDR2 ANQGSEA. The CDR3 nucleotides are TGCTGCGCTGGGCCGGGGGTCTATGGCTACACCTTC. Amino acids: CCAGPGVYGYTF.

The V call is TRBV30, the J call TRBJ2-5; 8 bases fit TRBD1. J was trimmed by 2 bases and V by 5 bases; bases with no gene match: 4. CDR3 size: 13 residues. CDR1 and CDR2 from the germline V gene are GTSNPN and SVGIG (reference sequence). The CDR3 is CAWQGAPQETQYF. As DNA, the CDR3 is TGTGCCTGGCAGGGGGCCCCTCAAGAGACCCAGTACTTC.

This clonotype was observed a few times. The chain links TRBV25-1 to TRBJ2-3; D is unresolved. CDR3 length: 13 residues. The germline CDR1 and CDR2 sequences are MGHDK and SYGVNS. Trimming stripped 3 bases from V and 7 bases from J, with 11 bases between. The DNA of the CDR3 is TGTGCCAGCAGTGAGTTCTGGGGTAATACGCAGTATTTT. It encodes CASSEFWGNTQYF.

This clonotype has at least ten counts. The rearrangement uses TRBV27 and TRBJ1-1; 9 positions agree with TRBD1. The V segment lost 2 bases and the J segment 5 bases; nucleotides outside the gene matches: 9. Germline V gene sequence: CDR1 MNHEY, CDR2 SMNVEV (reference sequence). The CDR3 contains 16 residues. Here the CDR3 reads CASSLPPGTGRTEAFF. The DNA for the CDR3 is TGTGCCAGCAGTTTACCTCCCGGGACAGGGAGGACTGAAGCTTTCTTT.

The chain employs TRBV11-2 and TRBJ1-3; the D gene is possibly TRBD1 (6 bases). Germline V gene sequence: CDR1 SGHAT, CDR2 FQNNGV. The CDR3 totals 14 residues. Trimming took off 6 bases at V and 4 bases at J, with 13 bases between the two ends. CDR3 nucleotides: TGTGCCAGCAGGGAACAGGGATCCGGAAACACCATATATTTT. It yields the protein CASREQGSGNTIYF.

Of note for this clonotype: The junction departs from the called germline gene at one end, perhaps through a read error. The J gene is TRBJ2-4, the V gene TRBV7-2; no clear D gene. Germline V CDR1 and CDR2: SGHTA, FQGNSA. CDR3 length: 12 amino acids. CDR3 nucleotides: TGTGCCAGCAGCTTGAGCAAAAACATTCGGTACTTC. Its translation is CASSLSKNIRYF.

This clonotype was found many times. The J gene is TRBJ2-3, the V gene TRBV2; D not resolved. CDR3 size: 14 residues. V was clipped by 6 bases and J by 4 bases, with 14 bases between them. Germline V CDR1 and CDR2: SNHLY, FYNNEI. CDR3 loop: CASSVRQIADTQYF. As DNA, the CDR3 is TGTGCCAGCAGCGTGCGCCAAATCGCAGATACGCAGTATTTT.

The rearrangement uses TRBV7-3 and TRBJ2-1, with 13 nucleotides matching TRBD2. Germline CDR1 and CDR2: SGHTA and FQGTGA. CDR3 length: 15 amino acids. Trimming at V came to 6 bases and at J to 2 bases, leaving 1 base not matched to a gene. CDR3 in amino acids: CASSGTSGTYNEQFF. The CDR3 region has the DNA TGTGCCAGCAGTGGGACTAGCGGGACCTACAATGAGCAGTTCTTC.